Below, 23 T cell receptor beta chains from the same sample are listed, as sequenced in a study of T cell responses to AZD1222 COVID-19 vaccine. Libraries were prepared by immunoSEQ multiplex PCR; TCRdb keeps only in-frame clonotypes and omits some of them. Seen here are about 150,000 clones, 85% to 95% observed once, and the top ten hold roughly 2%. Specimen: peripheral blood, collected on day 0 of AZD1222 vaccination. Receptors originate from an adult in good health.

The chain recombines TRBV30 with TRBJ2-1; D ambiguous. The CDR3 sequence is 13 residues long. Trimming removed 2 bases at V and 9 bases at J, with 14 bases between. Germline-derived CDR1 and CDR2 are GTSNPN and SVGIG (reference sequence). CDR3 sequence reads: CAWSIGSTSEQFF. In DNA form, the CDR3 reads TGTGCCTGGAGTATAGGGTCTACCAGTGAGCAGTTCTTC.

V is TRBV5-6 and J is TRBJ1-1, with 10 bases identical to TRBD1. The germline V gene has CDR1 SGHDT and CDR2 YYEEEE. This CDR3 is 15 amino acids long. The junction had 7 bases not matched to a gene; V was cut back by 0 bases and J by 8 bases. The CDR3: CASSLDPTGGEEAFF. The CDR3 DNA follows: TGTGCCAGCAGCTTGGACCCGACAGGGGGCGAGGAAGCTTTCTTT.

The genes are TRBV10-2 and TRBJ1-2; 8 positions agree with TRBD1. With 7 bases clipped from V and 6 bases from J, the junction kept 7 bases outside the gene matches. From germline, CDR1 is WSHSY and CDR2 SAAADI. The CDR3 has 13 amino acids. CDR3 loop: CASTGGGKNGYTF. The CDR3 DNA reads TGCGCCAGCACAGGGGGCGGAAAGAATGGCTACACCTTC.

This chain uses TRBV14 with TRBJ2-7; D is unresolved. The CDR3 length is 15 residues. CDR1 and CDR2 from the germline V gene are SGHDN and FVKESK. The V and J ends lost 0 bases and 5 bases respectively, with 14 bases between them. The CDR3 nucleotides read TGTGCCAGCAGCCAAGAAATGTCAGGAGCAGACGAGCAGTACTTC. Its translation: CASSQEMSGADEQYF.

Only one count was recorded for this clone. The rearrangement links TRBV10-2 to TRBJ1-1; 7 bases align to TRBD1. V shed 6 bases and J 1 base; nucleotides not matched to a gene: 14. This CDR3 comprises 17 residues. Germline CDR1 and CDR2: WSHSY and SAAADI. CDR3 residues: CASRHLQPGTANTEAFF. As DNA, the CDR3 is TGCGCCAGCAGACACCTTCAGCCCGGGACAGCGAACACTGAAGCTTTCTTT.

This clone was counted a single time. This chain connects TRBV18 to TRBJ1-1; D unresolved. V lost 3 bases and J lost 3, with 11 bases in between. The V gene's germline CDR1 is KGHSH and CDR2 LQKENI. The CDR3 is 14 residues long. CDR3 nucleotide sequence: TGTGCCAGCTCACCTAAGAACAAGGACACTGAAGCTTTCTTT. It specifies CASSPKNKDTEAFF.

This chain uses TRBV5-1 with TRBJ1-6; no clear D. The CDR3 consists of 13 residues. V was clipped by 0 bases and J by 7 bases, with 5 bases between them. Germline V lookup: CDR1 SGHRS, CDR2 YFSETQ. The chain's CDR3 is CASSLEGNSPLHF. CDR3 DNA sequence: TGCGCCAGCAGCTTGGAGGGAAATTCACCCCTCCACTTT.

The genes are TRBV5-1 and TRBJ1-1; the match to TRBD1 covers 10 bases. CDR3 length: 15 residues. The germline gives CDR1 SGHRS, CDR2 YFSETQ. V shed 3 bases, J shed 4 bases, and the junction held 6 bases outside the gene matches. This CDR3 reads CASSWVRTGGTEAFF. The CDR3 DNA follows: TGCGCCAGCAGCTGGGTGCGGACAGGGGGCACTGAAGCTTTCTTT.

The V gene is TRBV7-9, the J gene TRBJ2-7; the match to TRBD2 covers 14 bases. CDR1 is SEHNR, CDR2 FQNEAQ, per germline (reference sequence). CDR3 length: 16 amino acids. Unmatched junction bases numbered 8, after V lost 4 bases and J lost 6 bases. The CDR3 spells CASSSGLAGGSTEQYF. For the CDR3, the DNA is TGTGCCAGCAGCTCCGGACTAGCGGGGGGCTCGACCGAGCAGTACTTC.

The chain joins TRBV29-1 to TRBJ2-4; D remains ambiguous. CDR1 is SQVTM, CDR2 ANQGSEA, per germline. V was clipped by 1 base and J by 7 bases, with 5 bases between them. This CDR3 has 11 residues. DNA for the CDR3: TGCAGCGTTGAAGGTGGGAACATTCAGTACTTC. Amino acids: CSVEGGNIQYF.

CDR3: CASTELQGAFVNTEAFF. CDR3 sequence (DNA): TGTGCCAGTACCGAGTTACAGGGGGCCTTCGTTAACACTGAAGCTTTCTTT. The chain has TRBV19 and TRBJ1-1; 9 bases align to TRBD1. The CDR3 covers 17 residues. Germline lookup yields CDR1 LNHDA and CDR2 SQIVND (reference sequence). The ends lost 7 bases at V and 2 bases at J; junction bases unmatched: 14. Complete variable domain (other parts from reference TRBV19 and TRBJ1-1): DGGITQSPKYLFRKEGQNVTLSCEQNLNHDAMYWYRQDPGQGLRLIYYSQIVNDFQKGDIAEGYSVSREKKESFPLTVTSAQKNPTAFYLCASTELQGAFVNTEAFFGQGTRLTVV.

The V call is TRBV5-8, the J call TRBJ1-5; no definite D call. V was trimmed by 5 bases and J by 3 bases, leaving 18 bases between them. The length of the CDR3 is 16 residues. Germline lookup yields CDR1 SGHTS and CDR2 YDEGEE. CDR3 DNA sequence: TGTGCCAGCAGGGGCGGGGAGCAGCTTAACAATCAGCCCCAGCATTTT. Translated, it gives CASRGGEQLNNQPQHF. Full variable domain (rest looked up from reference TRBV5-8 and TRBJ1-5): EAGVTQSPTHLIKTRGQQATLRCSPISGHTSVYWYQQALGLGLQFLLWYDEGEERNRGNFPPRFSGRQFPNYSSELNVNALELEDSALYLCASRGGEQLNNQPQHFGDGTRLSIL.

This clone was observed a single time. The V and J genes are TRBV5-1 and TRBJ2-2; D uncertain. V dropped 2 bases and J dropped 2 bases, with 7 bases sitting between them. Germline CDR1 reads SGHRS; CDR2 reads YFSETQ. The CDR3 loop spans 14 amino acids. This CDR3 reads CASSFSRNTGELFF. The CDR3 region has the DNA TGCGCCAGCAGCTTCTCAAGAAACACCGGGGAGCTGTTTTTT.

The V gene is TRBV2, the J gene TRBJ1-1; D not certain. V lost 5 bases and J 0 bases, leaving 7 bases between the germline ends. The CDR3 contains 13 residues. The germline CDR1 and CDR2 sequences are SNHLY and FYNNEI. The CDR3 reads CASSTDMNTEAFF. The CDR3 DNA sequence: TGTGCCAGCAGTACAGACATGAACACTGAAGCTTTCTTT. Full variable domain (missing parts from reference TRBV2 and TRBJ1-1): EPEVTQTPSHQVTQMGQEVILRCVPISNHLYFYWYRQILGQKVEFLVSFYNNEISEKSEIFDDQFSVERPDGSNFTLKIRSTKLEDSAMYFCASSTDMNTEAFFGQGTRLTVV.

The chain recombines TRBV9 with TRBJ1-6; the D gene is possibly TRBD1 (6 bases). The V gene lost 1 base and the J gene lost 9 bases, with 14 bases spanning the gap. Germline V gene sequence: CDR1 SGDLS, CDR2 YYNGEE. CDR3 length: 15 residues. The CDR3 sequence: CASSVSSGVGSPLHF. CDR3 coding DNA: TGTGCCAGCAGCGTATCCTCAGGGGTCGGTTCACCCCTCCACTTT.

The CDR3 DNA follows: TGTGCCAGCAGCTTAGCGGAGGACAGACTTAACTATGGCTACACCTTC. This sequence encodes CASSLAEDRLNYGYTF. The chain is built from TRBV7-6 and TRBJ1-2; weak D call: TRBD1 (6 bases). Germline assignment: CDR1 SGHVS and CDR2 FNYEAQ. This CDR3 is 16 amino acids long. Trimming shortened V by 0 bases and J by 1 base, and 12 bases separated the two germline ends. Full variable domain (missing parts from reference TRBV7-6 and TRBJ1-2): GAGVSQSPRYKVTKRGQDVALRCDPISGHVSLYWYRQALGQGPEFLTYFNYEAQQDKSGLPNDRFSAERPEGSISTLTIQRTEQRDSAMYRCASSLAEDRLNYGYTFGSGTRLTVV.

The genes are TRBV6-5 and TRBJ2-1; no firm D call. This CDR3 comprises 15 residues. CDR1 is MNHEY, CDR2 SVGAGI, per germline. V lost 6 bases and J 7 bases, leaving 19 bases between the germline ends. CDR3 nucleotide sequence: TGTGCCAGCAGGCCCGGGTGGGATTTAGAAAATGAGCAGTTCTTC. This gives the protein CASRPGWDLENEQFF.

The chain employs TRBV12-5 and TRBJ2-3; maybe TRBD2 (5 bases). From germline, CDR1 is LGHNT and CDR2 FRNRAP. This CDR3 is built from 14 residues. The V and J ends lost 1 base and 2 bases respectively, with 7 bases between them. CDR3 nucleotide sequence: TGTGCTAGTGGTTTGGGACTATACACAGATACGCAGTATTTT. It yields the protein CASGLGLYTDTQYF.

The gene calls are TRBV6-5 and TRBJ2-3, with a possible D match to TRBD1 (6 bases). Germline CDR1 is MNHEY and CDR2 is SVGAGI. CDR3 length: 14 residues. V lost 6 bases, J lost 2 bases, and 12 bases lay in between. The CDR3: CASSRTASTDTQYF. The CDR3 DNA is TGTGCCAGCAGCAGGACAGCCTCCACAGATACGCAGTATTTT.

The chain couples TRBV19 to TRBJ2-3; D call uncertain. V lost 4 bases and J 0 bases, leaving 11 bases between the germline ends. This CDR3 is 15 amino acids long. CDR1 is LNHDA and CDR2 is SQIVND in the germline V gene (reference sequence). The CDR3 DNA is TGTGCCAGTAGTACCTGGGATTTTAGCACAGATACGCAGTATTTT. Protein: CASSTWDFSTDTQYF.

The chain combines TRBV5-1 with TRBJ1-5; D not resolved. This CDR3 contains 13 residues. Trimming cost V 0 bases and J 7 bases, with 8 bases left between them. The germline V gene encodes CDR1 SGHRS and CDR2 YFSETQ. The CDR3 sequence: CASSLGEGQPQHF. CDR3 coding DNA: TGCGCCAGCAGCTTGGGGGAGGGACAGCCCCAGCATTTT.

Turning to this clone: In the same sample, other DNA sequences code for this CDR3. V is TRBV30 and J is TRBJ2-3, with no clear D. This CDR3 spans 12 amino acids. Per germline, CDR1 GTSNPN and CDR2 SVGIG (reference sequence). Trimming cost V 2 bases and J 2 bases, with 5 bases left between them. The CDR3 spells CAWSPLTDTQYF. CDR3 DNA: TGTGCCTGGAGTCCGCTCACAGATACGCAGTATTTT.

The count of this clone is one. The chain combines TRBV3-1 (or the pseudogene TRBV3-2) with TRBJ2-3, with unresolved D. Trimming pared 1 base from V and 7 bases from J, leaving 6 bases between. The CDR3 runs 12 residues. Looked up from germline, CDR1 is LGHDT and CDR2 is YNNKEL (reference sequence). The CDR3 DNA sequence: TGTGCCAGCAGCCAAGCCGATTATACGCAGTATTTT. This sequence encodes CASSQADYTQYF.